The 4 T cell receptor beta chains listed next were all sequenced from one sample in a study of blood T cell repertoires in COVID-19. The data were produced by immunoSEQ multiplex PCR, yet TCRdb's version contains in-frame clones alone and is incomplete. The table lists 200,000 to 250,000 clones, 84% of them singletons. What was sequenced was peripheral blood. The receptors originated from a woman aged 25-40 years who had recovered from COVID-19.

V is TRBV6-5 and J is TRBJ2-7; D uncertain. There are 14 residues in the CDR3. With 0 bases removed from V and 4 bases from J, the gap between germline ends came to 10 bases. Germline CDR1 and CDR2: MNHEY and SVGAGI. In DNA, the CDR3 is TGTGCCAGCAGTTACTCGACAACAGCTTACGAGCAGTACTTC. This sequence encodes CASSYSTTAYEQYF.

The CDR3 spells CASRGTGPPLCYTF. Written as DNA, the CDR3 is TGTGCCAGCAGGGGAACAGGACCTCCCTTATGCTACACCTTC. The rearrangement links TRBV9 to TRBJ1-2; weak D call: TRBD1 (5 bases). V lost 5 bases and J 9 bases, leaving 20 bases between the germline ends. The germline gives CDR1 SGDLS, CDR2 YYNGEE. The CDR3 extends over 14 amino acids. Full variable domain (missing parts from reference TRBV9 and TRBJ1-2): DSGVTQTPKHLITATGQRVTLRCSPRSGDLSVYWYQQSLDQGLQFLIQYYNGEERAKGNILERFSAQQFPDLHSELNLSSLELGDSALYFCASRGTGPPLCYTFGSGTRLTVV.

This chain uses TRBV28 with TRBJ1-6; TRBD1 matches at 9 bases. Trimming removed 9 bases from V and 5 bases from J; junction bases left unmatched: 5. There are 14 residues in the CDR3. Germline lookup yields CDR1 MDHEN and CDR2 SYDVKM. The CDR3 loop reads CASYRGQDNSPLHF. Here the CDR3 DNA reads TGTGCCAGTTACAGGGGGCAGGATAATTCACCCCTCCACTTT.

The chain joins TRBV5-1 to TRBJ2-2; D may be TRBD2 (6 bases). The CDR3 length is 18 residues. Trimming cost V 4 bases and J 0 bases, with 19 bases left between them. Germline assignment: CDR1 SGHRS and CDR2 YFSETQ. CDR3 DNA: TGCGCCAGCAGCCCCCGGATTAGCGGTACTCCGAACACCGGGGAGCTGTTTTTT. Residues: CASSPRISGTPNTGELFF.